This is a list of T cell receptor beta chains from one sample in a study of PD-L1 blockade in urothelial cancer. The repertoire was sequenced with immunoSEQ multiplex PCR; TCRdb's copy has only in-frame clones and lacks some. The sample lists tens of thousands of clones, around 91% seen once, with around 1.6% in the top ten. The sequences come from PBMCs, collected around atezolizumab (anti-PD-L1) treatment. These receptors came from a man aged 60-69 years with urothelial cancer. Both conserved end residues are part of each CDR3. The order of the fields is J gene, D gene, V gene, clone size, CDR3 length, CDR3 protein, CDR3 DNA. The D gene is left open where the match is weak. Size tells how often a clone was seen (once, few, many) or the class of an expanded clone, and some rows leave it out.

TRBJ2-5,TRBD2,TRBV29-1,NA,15,CSVKGLAGGAETQYF,TGCAGCGTAAAAGGACTAGCGGGAGGCGCCGAGACCCAGTACTTC
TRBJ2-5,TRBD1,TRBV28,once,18,CASSFLPRDRDYQETQYF,TGTGCCAGCAGTTTCCTACCCCGGGACAGGGACTACCAAGAGACCCAGTACTTC
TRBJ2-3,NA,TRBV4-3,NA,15,CASSLRAQGTDTQYF,TGCGCCAGCAGCCTCAGGGCGCAGGGCACAGATACGCAGTATTTT
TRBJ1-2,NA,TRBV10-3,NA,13,CAIRQTGRDGYTF,TGTGCCATCAGGCAGACAGGTCGGGATGGCTACACCTTC
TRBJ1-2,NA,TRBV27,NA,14,CASSLSGRRYGYTF,TGTGCCAGCAGTTTATCGGGAAGGAGGTATGGCTACACCTTC
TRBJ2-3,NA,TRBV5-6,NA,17,CASSGGLPILYPDTQYF,TGTGCCAGCAGCGGGGGACTCCCCATTCTTTATCCAGATACGCAGTATTTT
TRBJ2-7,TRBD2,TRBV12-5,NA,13,CASGMGGNNEQYF,TGTGCTAGTGGCATGGGGGGGAATAACGAGCAGTACTTC
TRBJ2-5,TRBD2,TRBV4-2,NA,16,CASSPGLAGAGETQYF,TGTGCCAGCAGCCCGGGACTAGCGGGGGCTGGCGAGACCCAGTACTTC
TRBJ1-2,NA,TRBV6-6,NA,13,CASSSQGSYGYTF,TGTGCCAGCAGCTCACAGGGTAGCTATGGCTACACCTTC
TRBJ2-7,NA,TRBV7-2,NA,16,CASSLVRPPGRNEQYF,TGTGCCAGCAGCTTAGTAAGGCCCCCAGGGAGGAACGAGCAGTACTTC
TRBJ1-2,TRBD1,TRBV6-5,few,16,CASSYSATGGGYGYTF,TGTGCCAGCAGTTACTCGGCGACAGGGGGAGGCTATGGCTACACCTTC
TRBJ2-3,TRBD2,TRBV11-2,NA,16,CASSSRLAGGADTQYF,TGTGCCAGCAGCTCCCGCTTAGCGGGAGGGGCAGATACGCAGTATTTT
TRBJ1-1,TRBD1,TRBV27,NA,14,CASRPQGGRTEAFF,TGTGCCAGCAGGCCACAGGGGGGACGCACTGAAGCTTTCTTT
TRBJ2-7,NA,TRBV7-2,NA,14,CASSLEGTSTEQYF,TGTGCCAGCAGCTTAGAGGGCACTAGCACCGAGCAGTACTTC
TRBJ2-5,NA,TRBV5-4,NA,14,CASSLALARETQYF,TGTGCCAGCAGCTTGGCGCTAGCTAGGGAGACCCAGTACTTC
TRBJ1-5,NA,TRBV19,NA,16,CASTDLAGVRNQPQHF,TGTGCCAGTACCGATCTTGCAGGGGTCCGGAATCAGCCCCAGCATTTT
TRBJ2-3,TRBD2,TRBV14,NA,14,CASSPQLAGGSKYF,TGTGCCAGCAGCCCTCAACTAGCGGGGGGTTCCAAGTATTTT
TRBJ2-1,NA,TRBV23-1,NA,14,CALIRSRVYNEQFF,TGCGCCCTGATCCGGAGCCGGGTATACAATGAGCAGTTCTTC
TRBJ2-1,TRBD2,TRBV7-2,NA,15,CATRRDVGRGNEQFF,TGTGCCACCCGCCGGGATGTCGGGAGGGGTAATGAGCAGTTCTTC
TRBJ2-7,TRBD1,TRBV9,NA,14,CATELDRASYEQYF,TGTGCCACCGAGTTAGACAGGGCCTCCTACGAGCAGTACTTC
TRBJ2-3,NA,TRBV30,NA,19,CAWSVTGTILNQHSDTQYF,TGTGCCTGGAGTGTAACAGGGACGATTCTCAATCAGCACTCAGATACGCAGTATTTT
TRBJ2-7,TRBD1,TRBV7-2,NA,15,CASSSLHQGAYEQYF,TGTGCCAGCAGCTCGCTACATCAGGGGGCCTACGAGCAGTACTTC
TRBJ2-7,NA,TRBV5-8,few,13,CASSLEAGNEQYF,TGTGCCAGCAGCTTGGAGGCGGGGAACGAGCAGTACTTC
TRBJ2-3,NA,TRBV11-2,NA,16,CASSLVGRLSTDTQYF,TGTGCCAGCAGCTTAGTAGGTCGACTTAGCACAGATACGCAGTATTTT
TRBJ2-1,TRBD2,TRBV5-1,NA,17,CASSPGTSGRTRNEQFF,TGCGCCAGCAGCCCTGGGACTAGCGGGAGGACTCGCAATGAGCAGTTCTTC
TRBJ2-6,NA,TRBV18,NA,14,CASSGTIGANVLTF,TGTGCCAGCTCGGGGACAATCGGGGCCAACGTCCTGACTTTC
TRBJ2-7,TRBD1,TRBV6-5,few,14,CASRRGQGSYEQYF,TGTGCCAGCAGGAGGGGACAGGGGTCCTACGAGCAGTACTTC
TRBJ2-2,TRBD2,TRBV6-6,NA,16,CASRATSGRGTGELFF,TGTGCCAGCAGGGCGACTAGCGGGAGAGGAACCGGGGAGCTGTTTTTT
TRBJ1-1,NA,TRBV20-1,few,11,CSAGTSAEAFF,TGCAGTGCAGGGACTTCGGCTGAAGCTTTCTTT
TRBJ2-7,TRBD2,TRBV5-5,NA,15,CASSRNVIAGAEQYF,TGTGCCAGCAGCCGGAATGTGATAGCGGGAGCCGAGCAGTACTTC
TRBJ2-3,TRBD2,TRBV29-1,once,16,CSVDARTSGSTDTQYF,TGCAGCGTGGATGCCCGAACTAGCGGCAGCACAGATACGCAGTATTTT
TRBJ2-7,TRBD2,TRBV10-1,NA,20,CASSESSRIAGGSSSYEQYF,TGCGCCAGCAGTGAGTCGAGTAGAATAGCGGGGGGTTCGAGCTCCTACGAGCAGTACTTC
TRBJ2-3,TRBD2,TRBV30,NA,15,CAWKSGTRYSDTQYF,TGTGCCTGGAAATCCGGGACTAGGTACTCAGATACGCAGTATTTT
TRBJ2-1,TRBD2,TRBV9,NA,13,CASSTGLANEQFF,TGTGCCAGCAGCACAGGACTAGCCAATGAGCAGTTCTTC
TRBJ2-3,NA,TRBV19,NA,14,CASSVGGSGDTQYF,TGTGCCAGTAGTGTGGGGGGAAGCGGAGATACGCAGTATTTT
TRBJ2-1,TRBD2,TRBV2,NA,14,CASSALAGENEQFF,TGTGCCAGCAGTGCTTTGGCGGGGGAGAATGAGCAGTTCTTC
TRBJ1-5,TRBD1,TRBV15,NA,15,CATSLDRVGNQPQHF,TGTGCCACCAGCTTAGACAGGGTTGGCAATCAGCCCCAGCATTTT
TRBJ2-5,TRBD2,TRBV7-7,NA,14,CASSSSGYQETQYF,TGTGCCAGCAGCTCTAGCGGGTACCAAGAGACCCAGTACTTC
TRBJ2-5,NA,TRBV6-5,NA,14,CASRPSFGGETQYF,TGTGCCAGCAGGCCAAGTTTTGGAGGGGAGACCCAGTACTTC
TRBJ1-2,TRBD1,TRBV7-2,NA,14,CASSSSQGIYGYTF,TGTGCCAGCAGCTCGTCACAGGGGATCTATGGCTACACCTTC
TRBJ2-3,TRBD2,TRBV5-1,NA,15,CASSETSGGPDTQYF,TGCGCCAGCAGCGAGACTAGCGGGGGGCCAGATACGCAGTATTTT
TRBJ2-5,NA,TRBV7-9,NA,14,CASSLAGAVETQYF,TGTGCCAGCAGCTTAGCAGGGGCGGTTGAGACCCAGTACTTC
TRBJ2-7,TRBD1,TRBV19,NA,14,CASSRRDRAYEQYF,TGTGCCAGTAGTCGCCGGGACAGGGCCTACGAGCAGTACTTC